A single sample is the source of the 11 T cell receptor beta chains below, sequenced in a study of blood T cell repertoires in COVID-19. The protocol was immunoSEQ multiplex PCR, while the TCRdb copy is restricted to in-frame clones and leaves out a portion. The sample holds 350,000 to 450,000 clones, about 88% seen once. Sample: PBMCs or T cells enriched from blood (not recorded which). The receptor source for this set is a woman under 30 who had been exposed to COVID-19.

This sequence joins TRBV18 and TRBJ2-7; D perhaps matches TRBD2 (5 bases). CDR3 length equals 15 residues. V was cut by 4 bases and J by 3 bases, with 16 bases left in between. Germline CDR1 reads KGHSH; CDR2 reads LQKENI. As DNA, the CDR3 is TGTGCCAGCTCACGGTCGTCTAGCTTAATCTACGAGCAGTACTTC. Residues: CASSRSSSLIYEQYF.

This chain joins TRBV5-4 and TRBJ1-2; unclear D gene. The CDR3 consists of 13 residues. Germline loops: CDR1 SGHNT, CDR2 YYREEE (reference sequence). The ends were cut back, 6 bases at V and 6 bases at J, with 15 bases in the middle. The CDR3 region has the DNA TGTGCCAGCAACACACCTCTGGAGGATGGCTACACCTTC. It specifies CASNTPLEDGYTF. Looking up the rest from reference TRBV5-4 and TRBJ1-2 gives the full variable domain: ETGVTQSPTHLIKTRGQQVTLRCSSQSGHNTVSWYQQALGQGPQFIFQYYREEENGRGNFPPRFSGLQFPNYSSELNVNALELDDSALYLCASNTPLEDGYTFGSGTRLTVV.

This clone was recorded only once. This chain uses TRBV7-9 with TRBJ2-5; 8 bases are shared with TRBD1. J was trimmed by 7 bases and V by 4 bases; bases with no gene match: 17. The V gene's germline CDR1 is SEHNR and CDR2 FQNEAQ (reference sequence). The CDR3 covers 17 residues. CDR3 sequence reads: CASSSLTFGDRSGTQYF. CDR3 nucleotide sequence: TGTGCCAGCAGCTCCCTAACTTTTGGGGACAGGTCGGGGACCCAGTACTTC.

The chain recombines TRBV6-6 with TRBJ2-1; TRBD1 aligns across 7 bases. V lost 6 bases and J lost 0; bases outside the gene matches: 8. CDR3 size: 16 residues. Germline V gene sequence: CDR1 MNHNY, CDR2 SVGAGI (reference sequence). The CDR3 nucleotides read TGTGCCAGCAGGGACGGACAGGCTCGCTCCTACAATGAGCAGTTCTTC. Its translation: CASRDGQARSYNEQFF.

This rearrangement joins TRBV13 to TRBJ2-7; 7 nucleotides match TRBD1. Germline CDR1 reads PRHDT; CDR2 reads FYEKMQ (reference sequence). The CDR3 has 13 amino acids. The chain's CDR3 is CATREQGSYEQYF. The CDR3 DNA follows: TGTGCTACTAGAGAACAGGGGTCCTACGAGCAGTACTTC.

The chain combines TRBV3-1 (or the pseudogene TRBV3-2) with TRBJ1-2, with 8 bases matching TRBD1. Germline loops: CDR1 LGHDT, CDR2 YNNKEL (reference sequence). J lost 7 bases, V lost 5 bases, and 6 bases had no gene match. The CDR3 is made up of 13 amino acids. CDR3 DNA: TGTGCCAGCAGCGTACAGGGGGATGTTGGCTACACCTTC. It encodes CASSVQGDVGYTF.

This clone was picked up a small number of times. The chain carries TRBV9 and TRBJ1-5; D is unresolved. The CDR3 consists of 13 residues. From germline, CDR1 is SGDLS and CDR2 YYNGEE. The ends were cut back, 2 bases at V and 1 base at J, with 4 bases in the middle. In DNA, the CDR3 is TGTGCCAGCAGCGTGGGCAGCAATCAGCCCCAGCATTTT. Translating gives CASSVGSNQPQHF.

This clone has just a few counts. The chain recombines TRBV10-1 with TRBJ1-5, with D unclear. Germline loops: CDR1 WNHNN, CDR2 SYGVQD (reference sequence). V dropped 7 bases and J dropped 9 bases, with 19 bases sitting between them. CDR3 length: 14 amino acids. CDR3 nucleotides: TGCGCCAGCACCCAACCTCGGGAACGGCGGCCCCAGCATTTT. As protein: CASTQPRERRPQHF.

Here the CDR3 DNA reads TGTGCCAGCAGCGGCGACAGGGAAGAAGCCAAAAACATTCAGTACTTC. Protein sequence: CASSGDREEAKNIQYF. The V call is TRBV5-6, the J call TRBJ2-4; 7 bases are shared with TRBD1. J lost 0 bases, V lost 4 bases, and 7 bases had no gene match. The CDR3 covers 16 residues. Per germline, CDR1 SGHDT and CDR2 YYEEEE.

The CDR3 bases are TGCGCCAGCAGTTACCAGGGGGCGGACGAGCAGTACTTC. Protein product: CASSYQGADEQYF. The V and J genes are TRBV10-1 and TRBJ2-7; 8 bases are shared with TRBD1. V was pared by 5 bases and J by 5 bases, with 5 bases of the junction left unmatched. Germline lookup yields CDR1 WNHNN and CDR2 SYGVQD (reference sequence). This CDR3 is 13 amino acids long.

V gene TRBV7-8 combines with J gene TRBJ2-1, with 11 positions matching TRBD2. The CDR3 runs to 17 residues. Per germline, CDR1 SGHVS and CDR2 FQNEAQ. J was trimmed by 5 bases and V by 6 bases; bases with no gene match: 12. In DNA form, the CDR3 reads TGTGCCAGCAGGTATAGAGTTAGCGGGGGGGCGAACAATGAGCAGTTCTTC. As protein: CASRYRVSGGANNEQFF. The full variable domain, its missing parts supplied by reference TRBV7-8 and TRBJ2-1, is GAGVSQSPRYKVAKRGQDVALRCDPISGHVSLFWYQQALGQGPEFLTYFQNEAQLDKSGLPSDRFFAERPEGSVSTLKIQRTQQEDSAVYLCASRYRVSGGANNEQFFGPGTRLTVL.